This TCR beta chain appears in the sequencing data of a study of blood T cells in healthy people across ages. Alongside a J-beta primer mix, a sample-barcoded 5' primer served in a second PCR lasting about 7 to 11 cycles. CDR3-containing paired-end reads numbering at least 2.5 million came from each sample. TCRdb used MiXCR to reprocess the 5' RACE reads, holding one entry per CDR3 protein. The table records around 800,000 distinct CDR3 sequences, 25% to 30% of them present only once. Samples each yielded at least 6 micrograms of total RNA. CDR3 size: 13 residues. The germline V gene encodes CDR1 SGHDN and CDR2 FVKESK. V gave up 0 bases and J gave up 13 bases, with 12 bases separating them. This same sample was also part of a study on T cells of mothers and their children.

The receptor was isolated from a boy between 10 and 17 years old in good health. The genes are TRBV14 and TRBJ1-4; D remains ambiguous. Specimen: blood. The CDR3 sequence is CASSQDPRTALFF. CDR3 DNA: TGTGCCAGCAGCCAAGATCCGAGGACCGCACTGTTTTTT.